This record looks at one TCR beta chain sequence and its context. Antigen unknown. These data are taken from a study of human versus mouse CDR3 diversity and MHC coevolution. Across the whole study: Between about 0.6 x 10^7 and 1.6 x 10^7 valid reads came from each sample. Whole-study results and caveats: The lowest clonal inequality scores came from most of the three human donors. Mice had fewer CDR3 deletions and insertions than humans on average.

Germline values: CDR1 SGHTA, CDR2 FQGNSA. The CDR3 extends over 15 amino acids. V was pared by 5 bases and J by 4 bases, with 7 bases of the junction left unmatched. Sequenced by immunoSEQ multiplex PCR; TCRdb stores in-frame clones only, minus some. The sample consists of around 74,000 clones, under 95% of them appearing once. Sorting isolated naive CD4 T cells lacking CD45RO and expressing CD62L. The sample taken for sequencing was naive CD4+ T cells from blood. Described subset: CD45RO-negative CD62L-positive naive CD4 T cells. This clonotype was obtained from a person aged 30 to 69 in good health. V and J are TRBV7-2 and TRBJ2-1, with 8 bases that match TRBD1. CDR3 nucleotide sequence: TGTGCCAGCAGCGTCGGACAGGGAGAGTACAATGAGCAGTTCTTC. Encoded protein: CASSVGQGEYNEQFF.